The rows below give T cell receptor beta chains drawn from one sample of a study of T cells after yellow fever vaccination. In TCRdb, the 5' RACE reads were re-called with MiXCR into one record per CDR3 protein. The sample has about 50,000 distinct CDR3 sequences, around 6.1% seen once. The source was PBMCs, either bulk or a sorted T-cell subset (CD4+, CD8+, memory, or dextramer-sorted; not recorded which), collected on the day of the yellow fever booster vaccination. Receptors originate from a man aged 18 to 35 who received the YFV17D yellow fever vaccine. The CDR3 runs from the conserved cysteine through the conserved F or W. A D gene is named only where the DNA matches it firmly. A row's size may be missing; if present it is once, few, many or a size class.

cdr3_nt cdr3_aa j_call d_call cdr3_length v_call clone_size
TGTGCCAGCAGTTTAGACAGGAACCCAGCGCAGTATTTT CASSLDRNPAQYF TRBJ2-3 . 13 TRBV28 many
TGTGCCAGCAGCTTAAAAGGGGCTGAGCCCCAGCATTTT CASSLKGAEPQHF TRBJ1-5 . 13 TRBV13 many
TGTGCCAGCAGTGAATCTGTAGGGGGCATCGGGGAGCTGTTTTTT CASSESVGGIGELFF TRBJ2-2 TRBD1 15 TRBV6-4 .
TGTGCCAGCAGCTTAGCCATAGGAGGGGGCGATGAAGCTTTCTTT CASSLAIGGGDEAFF TRBJ1-1 TRBD1 15 TRBV11-1 many
TGTGCCAGCAGCTTCTTCAGTGTGGGGCAAGAGACCCAGTACTTC CASSFFSVGQETQYF TRBJ2-5 . 15 TRBV11-2 many
TGTGCCAGCAGTTACTGGTGGGACAGGGCGGATGGCTACACCTTC CASSYWWDRADGYTF TRBJ1-2 TRBD1 15 TRBV6-5 many
TGTGCCAGCAGCTTTGACAATTCACCCCTCCACTTT CASSFDNSPLHF TRBJ1-6 . 12 TRBV7-9 .
TGTGCCAGCAGTTCCGGGGGCCTCACAGATACGCAGTATTTT CASSSGGLTDTQYF TRBJ2-3 . 14 TRBV28 few
TGTGCCAGCAGTCGTGGACAGGGACTTAATTCACCCCTCCACTTT CASSRGQGLNSPLHF TRBJ1-6 TRBD1 15 TRBV6-5 many
TGCAGTGCTAGAGACCCCAGGAACACCGGGGAGCTGTTTTTT CSARDPRNTGELFF TRBJ2-2 . 14 TRBV20-1 .
TGTGCCAGCAGCGGACGCGGGGCGGGGGGTACGAATGAGCAGTTCTTC CASSGRGAGGTNEQFF TRBJ2-1 TRBD2 16 TRBV9 few
TGCAGTGCTAGCAGGTGGCGGAACCAAGAGACCCAGTACTTC CSASRWRNQETQYF TRBJ2-5 . 14 TRBV20-1 .
TGCGCCAGCAGCCAAGCCTGGCAGGGGGCAAACTATGGCTACACCTTC CASSQAWQGANYGYTF TRBJ1-2 TRBD1 16 TRBV4-1 many
TGTGCCAGCAGCTTAGAACCAGATACGCAGTATTTT CASSLEPDTQYF TRBJ2-3 . 12 TRBV7-9 few
TGTGCCAGCAGTTCCACCCCCGTCCACGAGGGCACAGATACGCAGTATTTT CASSSTPVHEGTDTQYF TRBJ2-3 . 17 TRBV6-5 .
TGCGCCAGCAGCCCAGGGGGGTTGAACACTGAAGCTTTCTTT CASSPGGLNTEAFF TRBJ1-1 TRBD1 14 TRBV5-1 many
TGTGACAGCAGCGCTGGGACAGGACTAAGCAATCAGCCCCAGCATTTT CDSSAGTGLSNQPQHF TRBJ1-5 TRBD1 16 TRBV9 .
TGTGCCAGCAGTTACCCCAGGACTAGCGGGGTGATCACCGGGGAGCTGTTTTTT CASSYPRTSGVITGELFF TRBJ2-2 TRBD2 18 TRBV6-5 many
TGTGCCAGCAGCCCAGGGACAGGTTATGAAGCTAACTATGGCTACACCTTC CASSPGTGYEANYGYTF TRBJ1-2 TRBD1 17 TRBV12-3/TRBV12-4 many
TGTGCCACGCGTACACAGGGGCTGAGTGGCTACACCTTC CATRTQGLSGYTF TRBJ1-2 TRBD1 13 TRBV19 .
TGTGCCAGCAGTTATTCCGGGACAGGCGGGACTGAAGCTTTCTTT CASSYSGTGGTEAFF TRBJ1-1 TRBD1 15 TRBV6-6 many
TGTGCCAGCAGCGTAGGAGGAGGAGTCTATGGCTACACCTTC CASSVGGGVYGYTF TRBJ1-2 . 14 TRBV9 .
TGCGCCAGCAGCGAAGGCGGTGGCTATGGCTACACCTTC CASSEGGGYGYTF TRBJ1-2 . 13 TRBV4-1 many
TGCGCCAGCAGCCAAAGGGCCACCGAGGACAGAGTAGGCTACACCTTC CASSQRATEDRVGYTF TRBJ1-2 . 16 TRBV4-1 .
TGTGCCAGCAGTTTAGGGCTAGCGGGGGTCGGGACCCAGTACTTC CASSLGLAGVGTQYF TRBJ2-5 TRBD2 15 TRBV12-3/TRBV12-4 many
TGTGCCAGCAGCTTAGTTGGGGAATCAGATACGCAGTATTTT CASSLVGESDTQYF TRBJ2-3 . 14 TRBV7-2 few
TGCGCCAGCAGCCAAGTTTGGGGGTCCCGGGAGCAGTACTTC CASSQVWGSREQYF TRBJ2-7 . 14 TRBV4-3 .
TGTGCCAGCAGCGGGGACATCGACGAGCAGTACTTC CASSGDIDEQYF TRBJ2-7 . 12 TRBV7-9 few
TGTGCCAGCAGGCTCACAGGGGGGGATGAAAAACTGTTTTTT CASRLTGGDEKLFF TRBJ1-4 TRBD1 14 TRBV27 few
TGTGCCAGCAAGCCGTGGGGGGAAAACGAGCAGTACTTC CASKPWGENEQYF TRBJ2-7 . 13 TRBV28 few
TGTGCCAGCAGTCCCCAGGTGGAGACTGAAGCTTTCTTT CASSPQVETEAFF TRBJ1-1 . 13 TRBV27 many
TGTGCCAGCAGCTTTTCCCCCCACGGAAATCAGCCCCAGCATTTT CASSFSPHGNQPQHF TRBJ1-5 . 15 TRBV11-2 few
TGTGCCAGCAGCTTAGAGGGGTACGGGGACAGGGAACTGGATACGCAGTATTTT CASSLEGYGDRELDTQYF TRBJ2-3 TRBD1 18 TRBV7-2 few
TGTGCCAGCAGCTTCCTATTGGCCCTTCCATGGGGCACAGATACGCAGTATTTT CASSFLLALPWGTDTQYF TRBJ2-3 . 18 TRBV7-2 few
TGTGCCAGCAGTTTAGAGACGGACTATGGCTACACCTTC CASSLETDYGYTF TRBJ1-2 . 13 TRBV28 few
TGCGCCAGCAGCCAAGAAACGTACCGGGACACAGATACGCAGTATTTT CASSQETYRDTDTQYF TRBJ2-3 . 16 TRBV4-3 few
TGTGCCAGCAGTTACTCGAAACTAGCGGGGGAGACCCAGTACTTC CASSYSKLAGETQYF TRBJ2-5 TRBD2 15 TRBV6-5 many
TGCAGTGGATGTCTCGGGGGTAGAGATACGCAGTATTTT CSGCLGGRDTQYF TRBJ2-3 . 13 TRBV20-1 many
TGTGCCAGCAGTTACGAGGGTGGCGAGCAGTACTTC CASSYEGGEQYF TRBJ2-7 . 12 TRBV6-2/TRBV6-3 many
TGTGCCAGCAGCCCATGGAGTGGCACTGAAGCTTTCTTT CASSPWSGTEAFF TRBJ1-1 . 13 TRBV4-2 many
TGCGCCAGCAGCTTGGAGGGACAGGGGAATCAGCCCCAGCATTTT CASSLEGQGNQPQHF TRBJ1-5 TRBD1 15 TRBV5-1 many
TGTGCCAGCAGTGAGGGGACTAGCGAATCCTACGAGCAGTACTTC CASSEGTSESYEQYF TRBJ2-7 TRBD2 15 TRBV2 many
TGCGCCAGCAGCGGGGGGACGGTGAACACTGAAGCTTTCTTT CASSGGTVNTEAFF TRBJ1-1 . 14 TRBV5-1 many
TGTGCCAGCAGCCAATATCAGGGCCACTATGGCTACACCTTC CASSQYQGHYGYTF TRBJ1-2 . 14 TRBV3-1 .
TGCGCCAGCAGCTCAGCCCCCGCGGGAGGAGGTAATGAAAAACTGTTTTTT CASSSAPAGGGNEKLFF TRBJ1-4 . 17 TRBV4-3 many
TGTGCCAGCATGGACCAGGGACTCCAGCGGGAGACCCAGTACTTC CASMDQGLQRETQYF TRBJ2-5 . 15 TRBV28 .
TGTGCCAGCAGCTCGATAACAGGGGGCCCTTCACCCCTCCACTTT CASSSITGGPSPLHF TRBJ1-6 TRBD1 15 TRBV11-2 many
TGTGCCAGCAGCCAGCGGACAGGGGAGGCCGAGCAGTACTTC CASSQRTGEAEQYF TRBJ2-7 TRBD1 14 TRBV2 once
TGTGCCAGCAGCTTAGGAACGGGAACCCAGCATTTT CASSLGTGTQHF TRBJ1-5 . 12 TRBV7-9 few
TGCAGTGCTCCCCAAACGCAGGGACACGAGCAGTACTTC CSAPQTQGHEQYF TRBJ2-7 . 13 TRBV20-1 many
TGCGCCAGCAGCGCCCCAGGCAGGGGACCGTACAATGAGCAGTTCTTC CASSAPGRGPYNEQFF TRBJ2-1 . 16 TRBV5-1 many
TGTGCCAGCAGCCTACCACTCCCGTTCGGGGAGCTGTTTTTT CASSLPLPFGELFF TRBJ2-2 . 14 TRBV11-2 .
TGCGCCAGCAGCCAAGGACAGGGAGTTCAGCCCCAGCATTTT CASSQGQGVQPQHF TRBJ1-5 TRBD1 14 TRBV4-1 many
TGTGCCAGCAGTAATGGGCCTTACAGGGGGTTCTTC CASSNGPYRGFF TRBJ2-1 TRBD1 12 TRBV12-3/TRBV12-4 .
TGTGCCAGCAGCGTAGACAGGTCTAGCACAGATACGCAGTATTTT CASSVDRSSTDTQYF TRBJ2-3 . 15 TRBV9 many